This T cell receptor (beta chain) was obtained from a study of T cell changes during pregnancy in multiple sclerosis. There are 15 residues in the CDR3. Losses at the gene ends were 1 base for V and 5 bases for J; bases not matched to a gene: 4. CDR1 is KGHSH, CDR2 LQKENI, per germline. The assay was immunoSEQ multiplex PCR, and TCRdb's table has in-frame clones only and misses some. Among about 50,000 clones listed, more than 90% were seen once. The starting material was CD4+ T cells from peripheral blood mononuclear cells, obtained before pregnancy. This TCR came from a female donor with multiple sclerosis, enrolled in a pregnancy study. This chain uses TRBV18 with TRBJ1-2, with 10 bases that match TRBD1. CDR3 sequence: CASSPQGTGEYGYTF. The CDR3 nucleotides read TGTGCCAGCTCACCACAGGGGACAGGGGAATATGGCTACACCTTC.